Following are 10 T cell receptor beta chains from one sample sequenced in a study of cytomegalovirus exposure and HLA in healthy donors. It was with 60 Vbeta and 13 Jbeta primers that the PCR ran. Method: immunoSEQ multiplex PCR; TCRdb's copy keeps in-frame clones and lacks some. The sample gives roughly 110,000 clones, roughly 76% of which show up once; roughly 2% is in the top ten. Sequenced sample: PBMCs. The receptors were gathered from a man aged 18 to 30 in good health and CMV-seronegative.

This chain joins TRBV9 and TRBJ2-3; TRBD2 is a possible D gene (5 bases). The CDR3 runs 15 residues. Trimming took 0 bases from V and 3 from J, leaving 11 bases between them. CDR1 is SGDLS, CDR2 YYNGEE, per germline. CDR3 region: CASSVVLGGTDTQYF. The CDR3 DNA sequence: TGTGCCAGCAGCGTAGTACTAGGTGGGACAGATACGCAGTATTTT.

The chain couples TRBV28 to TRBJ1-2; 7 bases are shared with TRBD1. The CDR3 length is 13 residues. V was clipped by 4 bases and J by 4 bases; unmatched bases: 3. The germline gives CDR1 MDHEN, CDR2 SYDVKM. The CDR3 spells CASSSPGGYGYTF. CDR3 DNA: TGTGCCAGCAGTTCCCCAGGGGGCTATGGCTACACCTTC.

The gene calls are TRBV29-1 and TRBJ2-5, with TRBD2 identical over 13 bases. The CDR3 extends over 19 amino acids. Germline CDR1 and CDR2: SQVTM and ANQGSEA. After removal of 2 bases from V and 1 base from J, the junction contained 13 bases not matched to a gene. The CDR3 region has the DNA TGCAGCGTTGAAACTCCCGGGACTAGCGGGGCCGATCTCCAAGAGACCCAGTACTTC. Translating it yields CSVETPGTSGADLQETQYF. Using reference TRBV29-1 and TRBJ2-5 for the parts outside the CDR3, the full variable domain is SAVISQKPSRDICQRGTSLTIQCQVDSQVTMMFWYRQQPGQSLTLIATANQGSEATYESGFVIDKFPISRPNLTFSTLTVSNMSPEDSSIYLCSVETPGTSGADLQETQYFGPGTRLLVL.

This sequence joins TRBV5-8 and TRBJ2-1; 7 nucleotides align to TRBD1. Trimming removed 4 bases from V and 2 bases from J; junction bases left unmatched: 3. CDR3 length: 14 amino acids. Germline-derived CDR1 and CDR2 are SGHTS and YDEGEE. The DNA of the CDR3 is TGTGCCAGCAGCGCCGGGACAGCCTACAATGAGCAGTTCTTC. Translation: CASSAGTAYNEQFF.

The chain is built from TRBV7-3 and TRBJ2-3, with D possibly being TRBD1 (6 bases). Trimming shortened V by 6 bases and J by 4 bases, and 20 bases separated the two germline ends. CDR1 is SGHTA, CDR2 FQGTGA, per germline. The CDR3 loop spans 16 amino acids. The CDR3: CASSRGFRGNSDTQYF. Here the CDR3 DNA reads TGTGCCAGCAGTAGGGGTTTTAGGGGGAATTCAGATACGCAGTATTTT.

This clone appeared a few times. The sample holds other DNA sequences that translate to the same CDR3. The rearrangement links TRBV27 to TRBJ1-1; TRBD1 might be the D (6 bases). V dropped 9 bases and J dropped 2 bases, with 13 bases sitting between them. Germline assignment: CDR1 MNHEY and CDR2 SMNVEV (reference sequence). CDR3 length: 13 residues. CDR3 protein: CASSLGGNTEAFF. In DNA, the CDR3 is TGTGCCAGTTCACTAGGGGGAAACACTGAAGCTTTCTTT.

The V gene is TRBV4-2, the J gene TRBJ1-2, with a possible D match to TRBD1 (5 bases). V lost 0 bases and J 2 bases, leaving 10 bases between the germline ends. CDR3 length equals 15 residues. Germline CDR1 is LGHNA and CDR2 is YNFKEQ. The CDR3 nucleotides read TGTGCCAGCAGCCAAGATCGGGGGTTCAACTATGGCTACACCTTC. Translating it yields CASSQDRGFNYGYTF.

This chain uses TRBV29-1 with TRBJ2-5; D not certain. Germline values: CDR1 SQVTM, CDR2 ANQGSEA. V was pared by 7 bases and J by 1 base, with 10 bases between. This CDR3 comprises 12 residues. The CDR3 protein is CSAVGLQETQYF. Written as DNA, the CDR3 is TGCAGCGCCGTGGGCCTCCAAGAGACCCAGTACTTC. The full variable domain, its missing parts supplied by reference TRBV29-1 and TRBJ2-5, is SAVISQKPSRDICQRGTSLTIQCQVDSQVTMMFWYRQQPGQSLTLIATANQGSEATYESGFVIDKFPISRPNLTFSTLTVSNMSPEDSSIYLCSAVGLQETQYFGPGTRLLVL.

The DNA for the CDR3 is TGTGCCAGCAGACCCAAGACAGGGGTGAACCAGCCCCAGCATTTT. This encodes CASRPKTGVNQPQHF. The chain carries TRBV6-6 and TRBJ1-5; 8 bases align to TRBD1. From germline, CDR1 is MNHNY and CDR2 SVGAGI (reference sequence). Unmatched junction bases numbered 11, after V lost 6 bases and J lost 7 bases. The CDR3 is 15 amino acids.

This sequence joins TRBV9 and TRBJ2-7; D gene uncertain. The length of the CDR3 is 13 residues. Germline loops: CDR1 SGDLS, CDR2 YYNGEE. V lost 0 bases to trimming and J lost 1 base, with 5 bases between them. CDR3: CASSVGVSYEQYF. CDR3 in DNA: TGTGCCAGCAGCGTAGGAGTATCCTACGAGCAGTACTTC.